The present TCR beta chain was sequenced within a study of blood T cell repertoires in COVID-19. Study background: Material from acute and convalescent COVID-19 was sourced from the United States, Italy and Spain. The analysed material was cDNA or gDNA that came from T cells, B-cell-depleted T cells, or PBMCs.

In the study's own analysis: Amplifying reference gene primers gave estimates of nucleated cell counts. Libraries were prepared by immunoSEQ multiplex PCR; TCRdb keeps only in-frame clonotypes and omits some of them. V, J and clone size derive from that table, while D and trimming were established from the DNA sequence. The data contain 200,000 to 300,000 clones, more than 65% of them singletons. The CDR3 consists of 13 residues. CDR1 is SGHAT, CDR2 FQNNGV, per germline. V was cut by 3 bases and J by 7 bases, with 12 bases left in between. The sequence came from a man aged 35-49 years who had recovered from COVID-19. The chain employs TRBV11-2 and TRBJ2-5; tentative D call: TRBD2 (5 bases). The sample comprised peripheral blood. The CDR3 loop is CASSLRAAGTQYF. CDR3 bases: TGTGCCAGCAGCTTGCGGGCCGCTGGGACCCAGTACTTC.